This T cell receptor beta chain stems from a study of long-term antiretroviral therapy in people with HIV. The immunoSEQ assay was v3.0, run at survey level. Clones were read by immunoSEQ multiplex PCR, and TCRdb kept only the in-frame ones, dropping some. The table lists almost 25,000 clones, 80% to 90% of them singletons. Study-wide results and limits: Repertoires from HIV showed CDR3 length ranges narrower than those of controls.

About this clone itself: Its antigen remains unidentified. Its ends do not fully match the called genes, so a read error is possible.

The sequences come from unsorted PBMCs, collected 3 years after starting antiretroviral therapy. This TCR derives from a man aged 45-65 years with HIV.

The CDR3 DNA follows: TGTGCCAGCAGCTTAGTGTTTTCCTCCAATGAGCAGTTCTTC. Protein product: CASSLVFSSNEQFF. This rearrangement joins TRBV11-2 to TRBJ2-1; no reliable D call. Germline V gene lookup returns CDR1 SGHAT and CDR2 FQNNGV. The CDR3 totals 14 residues.